The 23 T cell receptor beta chains below were found in one sample sequenced in a study of PD-L1 blockade in urothelial cancer. Produced via immunoSEQ multiplex PCR; TCRdb's table is partial and in-frame only. In the table there are some 120,000 clones, around 88% of which are singletons. Time point noted: peripheral blood 6 weeks after treatment start. The source material was PBMCs, sampled around atezolizumab (anti-PD-L1) treatment. These receptors all come from a man in his 60s with urothelial cancer.

J is TRBJ1-1 and V is TRBV7-2, with D unclear. Trimming shortened V by 1 base and J by 9 bases, and 15 bases separated the two germline ends. The CDR3 runs to 14 residues. Germline lookup yields CDR1 SGHTA and CDR2 FQGNSA. The CDR3 sequence is CASSLEFGQNQAFF. DNA of the CDR3: TGTGCCAGCAGCTTAGAATTTGGGCAGAACCAAGCTTTCTTT.

The chain carries TRBV27 and TRBJ1-5, with D perhaps matching TRBD1 (6 bases). The CDR3 sequence is 15 residues long. Looked up from germline, CDR1 is MNHEY and CDR2 is SMNVEV (reference sequence). The ends were cut back, 4 bases at V and 1 base at J, with 11 bases in the middle. DNA of the CDR3: TGTGCCAGCAGTTCACAGGGTAGGAGCAATCAGCCCCAGCATTTT. Residues: CASSSQGRSNQPQHF.

The chain employs TRBV4-2 and TRBJ2-2, with D possibly TRBD1 on 6 matching bases. This CDR3 has 14 residues. Trimming shortened V by 1 base and J by 4 bases, and 7 bases separated the two germline ends. Germline CDR1 reads LGHNA; CDR2 reads YNFKEQ. The CDR3 here is CASSQVQGTGELFF. CDR3 nucleotide sequence: TGTGCCAGCAGCCAAGTACAGGGCACCGGGGAGCTGTTTTTT.

The CDR3 protein is CASSAGGYEQYF. In DNA, the CDR3 is TGTGCCAGTAGTGCAGGGGGGTACGAGCAGTACTTC. The chain joins TRBV19 to TRBJ2-7, with D possibly matching TRBD1 (7 bases). Germline CDR1 and CDR2: LNHDA and SQIVND (reference sequence). Deletions cut 5 bases from V and 4 bases from J, with 9 bases between. The CDR3 has 12 residues.

This clone has only one observation. This sequence joins TRBV11-2 and TRBJ1-4, with TRBD1 matching over 9 bases. The length of the CDR3 is 15 residues. The J segment lost 6 bases and the V segment lost 4 bases, leaving 6 bases of the junction unmatched. The germline gives CDR1 SGHAT, CDR2 FQNNGV. Here the CDR3 reads CASSSLGQGHEKLFF. The CDR3, as DNA: TGTGCCAGCAGCTCCTTAGGACAGGGGCATGAAAAACTGTTTTTT.

V usage is TRBV7-9 and J usage is TRBJ2-2; 14 nucleotides align to TRBD2. Trimming cost V 10 bases and J 3 bases; bases outside gene matches: 7. The CDR3 totals 16 residues. Germline lookup yields CDR1 SEHNR and CDR2 FQNEAQ (reference sequence). The CDR3 is CATGLAGGRYTGELFF. The CDR3 region has the DNA TGTGCCACAGGACTAGCGGGAGGAAGATACACCGGGGAGCTGTTTTTT.

V usage is TRBV5-1 and J usage is TRBJ2-3, with a weak D call TRBD2 (6 bases). CDR3 length: 15 residues. Germline-derived CDR1 and CDR2 are SGHRS and YFSETQ. V shed 4 bases and J shed 3 bases, with 15 bases lying between them. The CDR3 loop reads CASSLQGGWTDTQYF. The CDR3 nucleotides are TGCGCCAGCAGCCTGCAGGGAGGTTGGACAGATACGCAGTATTTT.

This clone has a single count. The chain couples TRBV5-5 to TRBJ2-1; the match to TRBD2 covers 7 bases. Looked up from germline, CDR1 is SGHKS and CDR2 is YYEKEE (reference sequence). The length of the CDR3 is 17 residues. V shed 1 base, J shed 3 bases, and the junction held 10 bases outside the gene matches. CDR3 residues: CASSLMSAGKFYNEQFF. As DNA, the CDR3 is TGTGCCAGCAGCTTGATGTCAGCGGGAAAATTCTACAATGAGCAGTTCTTC.

The J gene is TRBJ2-1, the V gene TRBV11-3; D might be TRBD2 (6 bases). CDR1 and CDR2 (germline): SGHNT, YENEEA. The V and J ends lost 5 bases and 0 bases respectively, with 14 bases between them. The CDR3 covers 16 residues. CDR3 in amino acids: CASSHPQGGSYNEQFF. CDR3 coding DNA: TGTGCCAGCAGCCACCCGCAGGGAGGCTCCTACAATGAGCAGTTCTTC. Variable domain in full (rest from reference TRBV11-3 and TRBJ2-1): EAGVVQSPRYKIIEKKQPVAFWCNPISGHNTLYWYLQNLGQGPELLIRYENEEAVDDSQLPKDRFSAERLKGVDSTLKIQPAELGDSAVYLCASSHPQGGSYNEQFFGPGTRLTVL.

The chain couples TRBV28 to TRBJ2-7; D is perhaps TRBD2 (5 bases). Germline-derived CDR1 and CDR2 are MDHEN and SYDVKM. The CDR3 runs to 11 residues. Trimming removed 5 bases at V and 3 bases at J, with 5 bases between. The CDR3 spells CASSRDYEQYF. For the CDR3, the DNA is TGTGCCAGCAGTCGGGACTACGAGCAGTACTTC.

The genes are TRBV9 and TRBJ2-7; D call uncertain. With 2 bases removed from V and 2 bases from J, the gap between germline ends came to 14 bases. The CDR3 loop spans 15 amino acids. Per germline, CDR1 SGDLS and CDR2 YYNGEE. CDR3: CASSVGSISPYEQYF. CDR3 bases: TGTGCCAGCAGCGTCGGTAGTATAAGTCCCTACGAGCAGTACTTC. The full variable domain, completed using reference TRBV9 and TRBJ2-7, is DSGVTQTPKHLITATGQRVTLRCSPRSGDLSVYWYQQSLDQGLQFLIQYYNGEERAKGNILERFSAQQFPDLHSELNLSSLELGDSALYFCASSVGSISPYEQYFGPGTRLTVT.

The CDR3 nucleotides are TGTGCCAGCATCCCACACCCCGGGACAGGGATCTACGAGCAGTACTTC. Amino acids: CASIPHPGTGIYEQYF. This chain connects TRBV28 to TRBJ2-7, with TRBD1 identical over 9 bases. Looked up from germline, CDR1 is MDHEN and CDR2 is SYDVKM. The CDR3 runs 16 residues. J was trimmed by 3 bases and V by 7 bases; bases with no gene match: 13. The full variable domain, rest sourced from reference TRBV28 and TRBJ2-7, is DVKVTQSSRYLVKRTGEKVFLECVQDMDHENMFWYRQDPGLGLRLIYFSYDVKMKEKGDIPEGYSVSREKKERFSLILESASTNQTSMYLCASIPHPGTGIYEQYFGPGTRLTVT.

This chain uses TRBV6-5 with TRBJ2-7; no clear D. The CDR3 has 15 amino acids. V dropped 4 bases and J dropped 2 bases, with 15 bases sitting between them. The germline V gene encodes CDR1 MNHEY and CDR2 SVGAGI. CDR3 in DNA: TGTGCCAGCAGTTCCATCGCCTGGGCAGCCTACGAGCAGTACTTC. This encodes CASSSIAWAAYEQYF.

The table lists this clone with a few counts. V usage is TRBV7-9 and J usage is TRBJ2-3, with 10 positions matching TRBD2. After removal of 4 bases from V and 0 bases from J, the junction contained 4 bases not matched to a gene. This CDR3 contains 16 residues. Germline lookup yields CDR1 SEHNR and CDR2 FQNEAQ (reference sequence). CDR3 coding DNA: TGTGCCAGCAGCTCCACTAGCGGGGCTAGCACAGATACGCAGTATTTT. Its translation is CASSSTSGASTDTQYF.

The table lists this clone with a few counts. The CDR3 reads CASSLEGDRNEQYF. The CDR3 region has the DNA TGTGCCAGCAGCTTAGAGGGGGACCGCAACGAGCAGTACTTC. The rearrangement links TRBV5-4 to TRBJ2-7, with D maybe TRBD1 (6 bases). Germline assignment: CDR1 SGHNT and CDR2 YYREEE (reference sequence). V lost 2 bases and J 5 bases, leaving 14 bases between the germline ends. This CDR3 has 14 amino acids.

The genes are TRBV7-2 and TRBJ1-6, with 12 bases aligning to TRBD1. CDR3 length equals 16 residues. With V trimmed by 3 bases and J by 10 bases, 7 bases remained unmatched. Germline CDR1 SGHTA, CDR2 FQGNSA. This CDR3 is CASSLGSGQGASPLHF. CDR3 in DNA: TGTGCCAGCAGCTTGGGCTCGGGACAGGGGGCATCACCCCTCCACTTT.

The V and J genes are TRBV12-5 and TRBJ1-1, with D perhaps matching TRBD1 (6 bases). Germline values: CDR1 LGHNT, CDR2 FRNRAP. Trimming removed 1 base at V and 0 bases at J, with 12 bases between. There are 16 residues in the CDR3. The DNA for the CDR3 is TGTGCTAGTGGTTTGGGGCCGGACAGCATGAACACTGAAGCTTTCTTT. Its protein product is CASGLGPDSMNTEAFF.

The chain has TRBV7-3 and TRBJ1-1; the match to TRBD1 covers 8 bases. V trimming: 4 bases; J trimming: 3 bases; junction bases outside the gene matches: 7. The CDR3 runs to 15 residues. Germline CDR1 SGHTA, CDR2 FQGTGA. CDR3 in DNA: TGTGCCAGCAGCTCAGACAGGGGTAGGGACACTGAAGCTTTCTTT. It yields the protein CASSSDRGRDTEAFF.

This chain joins TRBV4-3 and TRBJ2-1, with 12 bases that match TRBD2. Unmatched junction bases numbered 4, after V lost 2 bases and J lost 5 bases. Germline V gene lookup returns CDR1 LGHNA and CDR2 YSLEER. The CDR3 is 16 residues long. CDR3 sequence: CASSQPGLAGHNEQFF. The CDR3 DNA is TGCGCCAGCAGCCAACCTGGACTAGCGGGGCACAATGAGCAGTTCTTC.

The chain combines TRBV10-3 with TRBJ2-2, with 7 positions matching TRBD2. Trimming cost V 7 bases and J 8 bases; bases outside gene matches: 10. CDR3 size: 14 residues. Germline loops: CDR1 ENHRY, CDR2 SYGVKD. CDR3 amino acids: CAITERGKTGELFF. The CDR3 nucleotides read TGTGCCATCACCGAGCGGGGAAAAACGGGGGAGCTGTTTTTT.

The rearrangement links TRBV6-1 to TRBJ2-7; 7 nucleotides agree with TRBD2. The CDR3 consists of 10 residues. CDR1 MNHNS and CDR2 SASEGT come from the germline V gene. The J segment lost 3 bases and the V segment lost 11 bases, leaving 1 base of the junction unmatched. CDR3 DNA: TGTGCCGCGGGGGACTACGAGCAGTACTTC. Amino acids: CAAGDYEQYF.

This clone appeared a single time. The rearrangement joins TRBV30 to TRBJ2-3; a possible D gene is TRBD1 (6 bases). This CDR3 is built from 14 residues. The V end lost 3 bases, the J end lost 6 bases, and 16 bases lay between the germline ends. From germline, CDR1 is GTSNPN and CDR2 SVGIG (reference sequence). In DNA, the CDR3 is TGTGCCTGGAGCACAGGGACGGGGACCGATACGCAGTATTTT. Translation gives CAWSTGTGTDTQYF.

This clone is a singleton in its sample. The chain is built from TRBV6-4 and TRBJ1-2; TRBD1 matches 9 bases. The V gene end was trimmed by 4 bases and the J gene end by 1 base; junction bases not matched to a gene: 4. Germline CDR1 reads MRHNA; CDR2 reads SNTAGT. The CDR3 runs to 15 residues. The CDR3 region has the DNA TGTGCCAGCAGTGTTGGGACAGGGAATAACTATGGCTACACCTTC. The encoded protein is CASSVGTGNNYGYTF.